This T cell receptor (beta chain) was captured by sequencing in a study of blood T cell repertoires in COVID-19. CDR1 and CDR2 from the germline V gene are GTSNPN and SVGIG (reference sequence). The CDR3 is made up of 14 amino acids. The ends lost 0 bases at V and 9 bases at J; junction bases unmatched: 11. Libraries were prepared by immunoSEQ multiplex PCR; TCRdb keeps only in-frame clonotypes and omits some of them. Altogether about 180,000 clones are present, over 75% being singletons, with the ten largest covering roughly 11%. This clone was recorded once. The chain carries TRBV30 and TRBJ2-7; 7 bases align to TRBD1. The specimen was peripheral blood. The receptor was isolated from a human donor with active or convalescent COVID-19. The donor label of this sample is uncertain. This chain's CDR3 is CAWSVLTGPQGQYF. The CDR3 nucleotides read TGTGCCTGGAGTGTACTGACAGGGCCGCAGGGGCAGTACTTC.